The T cell receptor (beta chain) described here comes from a study of T cell responses to AZD1222 COVID-19 vaccine. General study results and limits: Reportedly, close to half of spike-specific TCRs are directed against unmutated variant regions. A rise in Spike-specific TCR breadth and depth followed two AZD1222 doses. Among AZD1222 vaccinees, only five to seven were seropositive at baseline.

Second-dose schedules of about 4 or about 12 weeks were combined. The CDR3 has 14 amino acids. Germline CDR1 is MNHEY and CDR2 is SVGAGI. V shed 0 bases and J shed 4 bases, with 6 bases lying between them. Only in-frame clones appear in the TCRdb table, and some are missing; sequencing was by immunoSEQ multiplex PCR. The table has tens of thousands of clones, 83% seen once. This clone has a handful of counts. Its target is unknown. The chain links TRBV6-5 to TRBJ2-2; unclear D gene. This clonotype was obtained from an adult who received the AZD1222 COVID-19 vaccine. The specimen comprised peripheral blood, sampled 28 days after the second AZD1222 dose. The CDR3 region is CASSYSSRTGELFF. As DNA, the CDR3 is TGTGCCAGCAGTTACTCGTCTCGCACCGGGGAGCTGTTTTTT.